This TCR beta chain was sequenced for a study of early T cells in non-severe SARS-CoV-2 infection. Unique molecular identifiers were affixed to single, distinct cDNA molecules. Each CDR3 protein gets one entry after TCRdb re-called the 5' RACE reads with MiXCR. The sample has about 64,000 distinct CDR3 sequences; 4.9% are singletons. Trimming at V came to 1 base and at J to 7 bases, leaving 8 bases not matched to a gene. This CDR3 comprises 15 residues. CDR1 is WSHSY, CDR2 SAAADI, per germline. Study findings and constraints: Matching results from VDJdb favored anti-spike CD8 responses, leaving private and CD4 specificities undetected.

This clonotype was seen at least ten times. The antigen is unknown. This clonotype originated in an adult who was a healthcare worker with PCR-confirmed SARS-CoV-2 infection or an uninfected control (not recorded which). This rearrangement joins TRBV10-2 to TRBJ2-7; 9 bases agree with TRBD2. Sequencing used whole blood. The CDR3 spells CASSEFAGGPREQYF. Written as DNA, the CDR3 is TGCGCCAGCAGTGAGTTTGCGGGGGGGCCGCGGGAGCAGTACTTC.